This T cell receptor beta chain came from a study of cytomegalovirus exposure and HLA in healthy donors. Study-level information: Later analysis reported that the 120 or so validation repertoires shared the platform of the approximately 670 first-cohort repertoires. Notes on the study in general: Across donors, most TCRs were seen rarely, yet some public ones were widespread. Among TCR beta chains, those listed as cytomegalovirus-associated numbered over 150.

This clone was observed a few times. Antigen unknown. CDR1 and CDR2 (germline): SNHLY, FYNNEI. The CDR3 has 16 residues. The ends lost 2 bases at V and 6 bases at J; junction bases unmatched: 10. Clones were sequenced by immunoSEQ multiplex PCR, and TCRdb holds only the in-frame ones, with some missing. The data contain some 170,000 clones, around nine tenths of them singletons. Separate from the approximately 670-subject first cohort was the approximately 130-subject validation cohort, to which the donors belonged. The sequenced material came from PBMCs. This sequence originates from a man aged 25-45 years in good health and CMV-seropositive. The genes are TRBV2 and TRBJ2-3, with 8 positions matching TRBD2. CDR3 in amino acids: CASSEWRGDPADTQYF. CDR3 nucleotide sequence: TGTGCCAGCAGTGAATGGCGGGGGGACCCCGCGGATACGCAGTATTTT.